This T cell receptor beta chain emerged from a study of regulatory T cells in long-lasting Graves disease. Study results and caveats: With 2,500 to 3,500 shared public clonotypes, persistent patients exceeded new patients, who shared about 1,000. Persistent cases favored TRBV28, TRBJ1-2 and TRBJ2-5.

V gave up 4 bases and J gave up 8 bases, with 9 bases separating them. The CDR3 sequence is 12 residues long. The germline V gene has CDR1 MDHEN and CDR2 SYDVKM. Time point in this sample: newly diagnosed GD, antithyroid drugs for less than 3 months. There was RNA extracted from PBMCs, and the TCR library was made from it. The peripheral blood volume drawn was 8 to 9.5 milliliters, and it was collected into EDTA tubes. This clonotype was seen repeatedly, ten times or more. Antigen unknown. HTBI primers from iRepertoire and Arm-PCR of CDR3 regions yielded the TCR beta libraries. In the original processing: Samples jointly harbored 55 to 75 TRBV and 15 or so TRBJ segments. TCRdb processed the multiplex PCR reads anew with MiXCR; each CDR3 protein has one entry. The V and J calls were determined by TCRdb, not by the authors. The table lists approximately 210,000 distinct CDR3 sequences, 15% to 20% of them singletons.

The TCR originated in a female donor with Graves disease. Material: peripheral blood mononuclear cells (PBMCs), obtained at new diagnosis, from a patient treated with antithyroid drugs. V usage is TRBV28 and J usage is TRBJ2-1, with unresolved D. Written as DNA, the CDR3 is TGTGCCAGCAGTTCCCTGGGCCATGAGCAGTTCTTC. As protein: CASSSLGHEQFF.